These T cell receptor beta chains were read from a single sample in a study of cytomegalovirus exposure and HLA in healthy donors. Sequencing used immunoSEQ multiplex PCR; TCRdb keeps in-frame clones, though not all of them. This table has tens of thousands of clones, more than 70% appearing once. Input material: PBMCs. Receptor source: a woman under 30 in good health and CMV-seronegative. Each CDR3 is given with its conserved first and last residue. The D gene is left open where the match is weak. The size field is filled for only some rows; it gives once, few, many or a size class.

>TRBD1|TRBV6-1|14|-|TRBJ2-7
TGTGCCAGCATTGGGACAGGGGACCGCTACGAGCAGTACTTC
CASIGTGDRYEQYF
>-|TRBV7-8|14|once|TRBJ2-7
TGTGCCAGCAGCTTAGTGAGCACCTCCTACGAGCAGTACTTC
CASSLVSTSYEQYF
>-|TRBV15|14|-|TRBJ2-7
TGTGCCACCAGCAGAGAGGCAGGGGCCTACGAGCAGTACTTC
CATSREAGAYEQYF
>-|TRBV7-9|14|-|TRBJ1-2
TGTGCCAGCAGCTTAGGGCAGGGGAGCTATGGCTACACCTTC
CASSLGQGSYGYTF
>-|TRBV15|15|-|TRBJ2-6
TGTGCCACCAGCCTACAGGACTCTGGGGCCAACGTCCTGACTTTC
CATSLQDSGANVLTF
>-|TRBV2|13|-|TRBJ1-4
TGTGCCACCCGATTTGGGACTGGTGAAAAACTGTTTTTT
CATRFGTGEKLFF
>-|TRBV28|16|-|TRBJ1-6
TGTGCCAGCGGCTCGCCGGCTACGGGATATGGTTCACCCCTCCACTTT
CASGSPATGYGSPLHF
>-|TRBV27|17|-|TRBJ2-7
TGTGCCAGCAGTTTATCGTCGGGGAGATGGGTTACCTACGAGCAGTACTTC
CASSLSSGRWVTYEQYF
>-|TRBV9|13|-|TRBJ1-2
TGTGCCAGCAGTGTTATCGGGAGCTATGGCTACACCTTC
CASSVIGSYGYTF
>-|TRBV11-2|13|few|TRBJ2-5
TGTGCCAGCAGCTTTGCGGGGGCAGAGACCCAGTACTTC
CASSFAGAETQYF
>-|TRBV6-1|14|-|TRBJ2-7
TGTGCCGGCCAGACAGGCTACCCGACCTACGAGCAGTACTTC
CAGQTGYPTYEQYF
>TRBD1|TRBV30|13|-|TRBJ2-2
TGTGCCTGGGGGACAGGGGGTCCCGGGGAGCTGTTTTTT
CAWGTGGPGELFF
>-|TRBV27|18|-|TRBJ2-6
TGTGCCAGCATGTCAGCCATCCGACCTCTCCCTGGGGCCAACGGCCTGACTTTC
CASMSAIRPLPGANGLTF
>-|TRBV4-1|13|-|TRBJ1-2
TGCGCCAGCAGCCAAGGAGACAGCTATGGCTACACCTTC
CASSQGDSYGYTF
>-|TRBV7-2|12|-|TRBJ1-1
TGTGCCAGCAGATGGCAGAACACTGAAGCTTTCTTT
CASRWQNTEAFF
>TRBD1|TRBV15|14|-|TRBJ2-7
TGTGCCACCAGCACATCAGGGGGCTTCGACGAGCAGTACTTC
CATSTSGGFDEQYF
>TRBD2|TRBV2|19|-|TRBJ2-2
TGTGCCAGCAGTGATGGTCGGGGACTAGCGGGAGTACCCACCGGGGAGCTGTTTTTT
CASSDGRGLAGVPTGELFF
>-|TRBV11-2|15|few|TRBJ2-7
TGTGCCAGCAGCTACTACAGGATGCCCTCCTACGAGCAGTACTTC
CASSYYRMPSYEQYF
>TRBD2|TRBV9|16|once|TRBJ2-1
TGTGCCAGCAGCGTAGAGGCAGCGGGAGTGAGAAATGAGCAGTTCTTC
CASSVEAAGVRNEQFF
>-|TRBV4-1|16|-|TRBJ2-3
TGCGCCAGCAGCCTCCGTGACGACACGGACACAGATACGCAGTATTTT
CASSLRDDTDTDTQYF
>-|TRBV7-9|13|-|TRBJ1-2
TGTGCCAGCAGCTTACAAACAGGGTATGGCTACACCTTC
CASSLQTGYGYTF
>TRBD2|TRBV10-3|16|once|TRBJ2-7
TGTGCCATCAGCTCCCAAGGACTAGCGGGAGGGCGGGAGCAGTACTTC
CAISSQGLAGGREQYF
>-|TRBV27|14|-|TRBJ2-1
TGTGCCAGCAGTTTTGGCGGGGTTTTCAATGAGCAGTTCTTC
CASSFGGVFNEQFF
>-|TRBV9|16|-|TRBJ2-3
TGTGCCAGCAGCCCAGGGGAGCATCCTAGCACAGATACGCAGTATTTT
CASSPGEHPSTDTQYF
>TRBD2|TRBV6-1|12|-|TRBJ2-7
TGTGCCAGCTCACGGCGGGAGCACGAGCAGTACTTC
CASSRREHEQYF
>-|TRBV6-5|13|-|TRBJ1-2
TGTGCCAGCAGTTACTCGACAGGAGATGGCTACACCTTC
CASSYSTGDGYTF
>TRBD2|TRBV27|16|-|TRBJ2-3
TGTGCCAGCAGTTTGTCGGGGGGACGAGGGGCAGATACGCAGTATTTT
CASSLSGGRGADTQYF
>-|TRBV5-1|13|-|TRBJ2-7
TGCGCCAGCAGCTTGAGTGGCACCTACGAGCAGTACTTC
CASSLSGTYEQYF
>-|TRBV28|13|-|TRBJ1-2
TGTGCCAGCAGCCTGACACCATCCTATGGCTACACCTTC
CASSLTPSYGYTF
>-|TRBV7-6|16|once|TRBJ2-1
TGTGCCAGCAGCAGCCCCCTAGCGACCTCCTACAATGAGCAGTTCTTC
CASSSPLATSYNEQFF
>-|TRBV5-1|18|-|TRBJ1-6
TGCGCCAGCAGCTTGGATGTGCAGGGAAGCTCCTATAATTCACCCCTCCACTTT
CASSLDVQGSSYNSPLHF
>-|TRBV7-7|13|-|TRBJ2-7
TGTGCCAGCAGCTCGGGGACGGCGGGGGAGCAGTACTTC
CASSSGTAGEQYF
>-|TRBV5-1|17|-|TRBJ1-2
TGCGCCAGCAGCTCATACCCCTCCGGGACACCTAACTATGGCTACACCTTC
CASSSYPSGTPNYGYTF
>-|TRBV6-1|15|-|TRBJ1-2
TGTGCCAGTAACAACGGGAGGGCGCGGGGCAATGGCTACACCTTC
CASNNGRARGNGYTF